The 15 T cell receptor beta chains below all came from one sample that was sequenced in a study of OX40 agonist ivuxolimab in advanced cancers. Repertoires were generated with immunoSEQ multiplex PCR, while TCRdb's copy carries only in-frame clones and drops some. The sample gives approximately 78,000 clones, roughly 82% of which show up once; 5.5% to 8% is in the top ten. This material consisted of CD4+ or CD8+ T cells sorted from blood, taken in a trial of the OX40 agonist ivuxolimab. The receptors here all came from an adult with an advanced solid tumor such as melanoma, head and neck, liver or kidney cancer.

This clone is a singleton in its sample. The chain uses TRBV11-2 and TRBJ2-6; D is uncertain. V gave up 1 base and J gave up 1 base, with 17 bases separating them. The CDR3 consists of 19 residues. Germline-derived CDR1 and CDR2 are SGHAT and FQNNGV. CDR3 loop: CASSLAGPNPSSGANVLTF. The CDR3 region has the DNA TGTGCCAGCAGCTTAGCTGGTCCGAACCCTAGTTCTGGGGCCAACGTCCTGACTTTC. Variable domain in full (rest from reference TRBV11-2 and TRBJ2-6): EAGVAQSPRYKIIEKRQSVAFWCNPISGHATLYWYQQILGQGPKLLIQFQNNGVVDDSQLPKDRFSAERLKGVDSTLKIQPAKLEDSAVYLCASSLAGPNPSSGANVLTFGAGSRLTVL.

For this clone: Other DNA sequences from this sample encode an identical CDR3 as well. The rearrangement uses TRBV18 and TRBJ2-7; D gene ambiguous. The germline V gene encodes CDR1 KGHSH and CDR2 LQKENI. Between the trimmed V and J ends, which lost 2 bases and 1 base, there was a span of 3 bases. The CDR3 spans 12 residues. CDR3 nucleotides: TGTGCCAGCTCACCAGGGTCCTACGAGCAGTACTTC. This encodes CASSPGSYEQYF. The entire variable domain, with the rest obtained from reference TRBV18 and TRBJ2-7, is as follows: NAGVMQNPRHLVRRRGQEARLRCSPMKGHSHVYWYRQLPEEGLKFMVYLQKENIIDESGMPKERFSAEFPKEGPSILRIQQVVRGDSAAYFCASSPGSYEQYFGPGTRLTVT.

This chain joins TRBV6-5 and TRBJ2-5, with 11 bases fitting TRBD2. There are 15 residues in the CDR3. V lost 2 bases, J lost 5 bases, and 4 bases stayed unmatched. Germline values: CDR1 MNHEY, CDR2 SVGAGI. CDR3 sequence (DNA): TGTGCCAGCAGTTACGTACTAGCGGGGGTCGAGACCCAGTACTTC. Translating gives CASSYVLAGVETQYF.

Written as DNA, the CDR3 is TGTGCCAGCAGCGGCATGACAGGGGTCTCTGGAAACACCATATATTTT. This gives the protein CASSGMTGVSGNTIYF. This chain uses TRBV7-6 with TRBJ1-3, with 8 nucleotides matching TRBD1. The length of the CDR3 is 16 residues. Unmatched junction bases numbered 6, after V lost 5 bases and J lost 0 bases. Germline-derived CDR1 and CDR2 are SGHVS and FNYEAQ.

The rearrangement joins TRBV11-2 to TRBJ1-2; D is undetermined. The CDR3 runs to 12 residues. Per germline, CDR1 SGHAT and CDR2 FQNNGV. Trimming left V 5 bases short and J 8 bases short, with 12 bases between. The CDR3 DNA sequence: TGTGCCAGCAGCACCGCCAGCCGGGGCTACACCTTC. It is translated as CASSTASRGYTF. Combining the CDR3 with reference TRBV11-2 and TRBJ1-2 gives the whole variable domain EAGVAQSPRYKIIEKRQSVAFWCNPISGHATLYWYQQILGQGPKLLIQFQNNGVVDDSQLPKDRFSAERLKGVDSTLKIQPAKLEDSAVYLCASSTASRGYTFGSGTRLTVV.

The chain has TRBV6-5 and TRBJ1-1; a possible D gene is TRBD1 (5 bases). The CDR3 is made up of 16 amino acids. V was cut by 0 bases and J by 4 bases, with 15 bases left in between. Germline V lookup: CDR1 MNHEY, CDR2 SVGAGI. As DNA, the CDR3 is TGTGCCAGCAGTTACTCCGGGGGAGATGGTGGCACTGAAGCTTTCTTT. Its protein product is CASSYSGGDGGTEAFF.

The chain has TRBV4-1 and TRBJ1-5; no clear D. The germline V gene encodes CDR1 MGHRA and CDR2 YSYEKL. V was pared by 3 bases and J by 4 bases, with 7 bases between. The CDR3 runs 13 residues. In DNA form, the CDR3 reads TGCGCCAGCAGCCACCCCGGGAATCAGCCCCAGCATTTT. Translation: CASSHPGNQPQHF.

This clone has a single count. The chain is built from TRBV4-2 and TRBJ1-1; D is uncertain. This CDR3 region has 13 residues. With 6 bases removed from V and 1 base from J, the gap between germline ends came to 9 bases. Germline V gene data show CDR1 as LGHNA and CDR2 as YNFKEQ. The CDR3 DNA is TGTGCCAGCAGTCCGACTGAGAACACTGAAGCTTTCTTT. Residues: CASSPTENTEAFF.

CDR3 coding DNA: TGCGCCAGCAGTGAGAGGGGGAACACTGAAGCTTTCTTT. As protein: CASSERGNTEAFF. The chain links TRBV10-2 to TRBJ1-1, with D possibly being TRBD1 (5 bases). CDR1 WSHSY and CDR2 SAAADI come from the germline V gene. Trimming took 2 bases from V and 1 from J, leaving 5 bases between them. CDR3 length: 13 residues.

The chain links TRBV5-1 to TRBJ1-4, with TRBD1 matching over 7 bases. The CDR3 loop spans 14 amino acids. V lost 4 bases to trimming and J lost 4 bases; unmatched junction nucleotides: 4. The germline V gene has CDR1 SGHRS and CDR2 YFSETQ. In nucleotides, the CDR3 is TGCGCCAGCAGCCCCGGGACAGTTAATGAAAAACTGTTTTTT. Protein product: CASSPGTVNEKLFF. Combining the CDR3 with reference TRBV5-1 and TRBJ1-4 gives the whole variable domain KAGVTQTPRYLIKTRGQQVTLSCSPISGHRSVSWYQQTPGQGLQFLFEYFSETQRNKGNFPGRFSGRQFSNSRSEMNVSTLELGDSALYLCASSPGTVNEKLFFGSGTQLSVL.

The sample holds a few counts of this clone. Different DNA sequences within this sample yield the same CDR3. This chain connects TRBV19 to TRBJ1-6, with TRBD1 matching over 9 bases. J was trimmed by 8 bases and V by 6 bases; bases with no gene match: 5. The germline gives CDR1 LNHDA, CDR2 SQIVND (reference sequence). The CDR3 runs to 14 residues. CDR3 DNA sequence: TGTGCCAGTAGGCCGGGACAGGGTTATTCACCCCTCCACTTT. Translated: CASRPGQGYSPLHF.

The chain combines TRBV6-5 with TRBJ2-7; D unresolved. CDR1 is MNHEY, CDR2 SVGAGI, per germline. This CDR3 has 15 amino acids. Trimming removed 0 bases at V and 3 bases at J, with 12 bases between. CDR3 DNA: TGTGCCAGCAGTTACTCGTTGCCTGTGAACTACGAGCAGTACTTC. Protein: CASSYSLPVNYEQYF.

The chain uses TRBV10-2 and TRBJ2-1; 9 nucleotides align to TRBD2. The germline gives CDR1 WSHSY, CDR2 SAAADI. CDR3 length: 12 residues. V dropped 10 bases and J dropped 6; count of bases not matched to a gene: 4. DNA for the CDR3: TGCGCCACCATAGCGGGAGTCAATGAGCAGTTCTTC. Encoded protein: CATIAGVNEQFF.

V and J are TRBV7-9 and TRBJ1-5; D remains ambiguous. The V end lost 2 bases, the J end lost 4 bases, and 9 bases lay between the germline ends. This CDR3 is 14 amino acids long. Germline V gene lookup returns CDR1 SEHNR and CDR2 FQNEAQ (reference sequence). The CDR3 sequence: CASSLLGRNQPQHF. The CDR3 coding sequence is TGTGCCAGCAGCTTATTAGGAAGGAATCAGCCCCAGCATTTT.

The chain is built from TRBV7-3 and TRBJ1-1; no definite D call. From germline, CDR1 is SGHTA and CDR2 FQGTGA. The CDR3 length is 13 residues. The ends were cut back, 2 bases at V and 4 bases at J, with 8 bases in the middle. In DNA, the CDR3 is TGTGCCAGCAGCTTATCTAGAGGCACTGAAGCTTTCTTT. As protein: CASSLSRGTEAFF.